Shown below are 10 T cell receptor beta chains from a single sample sequenced in a study of shared clonotypes between healthy human individuals. Assay used: immunoSEQ multiplex PCR; TCRdb lists only in-frame clones, some missing. The top ten hold around 0.058% of the sample, which has some 550,000 clones, around 97% seen once. Sequences were obtained from naive CD4+ T cells sorted from blood. The subset: CD45RA+ positively selected. The receptors originated from a woman aged 25 to 39 in good health.

The chain links TRBV30 to TRBJ1-1; 7 bases agree with TRBD1. Trimming took 8 bases from V and 5 from J; bases not matched to a gene: 20. The CDR3 sequence is 16 residues long. Germline CDR1 reads GTSNPN; CDR2 reads SVGIG (reference sequence). The CDR3 sequence: CAMRTVMRGPRTEAFF. CDR3 DNA: TGTGCCATGCGAACGGTAATGAGGGGGCCGAGGACTGAAGCTTTCTTT.

This chain uses TRBV7-2 with TRBJ2-7, with TRBD2 identical over 8 bases. This CDR3 has 15 residues. Germline assignment: CDR1 SGHTA and CDR2 FQGNSA. The J segment lost 6 bases and the V segment lost 5 bases, leaving 12 bases of the junction unmatched. CDR3 nucleotide sequence: TGTGCCAGCAGCCCCAATTCCGCGGGAGGTGTCGAGCAGTACTTC. Protein product: CASSPNSAGGVEQYF.

The CDR3: CSVVAGIYGYTF. CDR3 in DNA: TGCAGCGTTGTCGCAGGGATCTATGGCTACACCTTC. This chain links TRBV29-1 with TRBJ1-2, with D tentatively TRBD1 (5 bases). V gave up 4 bases and J gave up 4 bases, with 10 bases separating them. CDR3 length: 12 residues. CDR1 is SQVTM and CDR2 is ANQGSEA in the germline V gene.

The chain uses TRBV5-1 and TRBJ1-2, with D maybe TRBD1 (6 bases). Trimming took 4 bases from V and 0 from J, leaving 10 bases between them. This CDR3 spans 14 amino acids. Germline CDR1 reads SGHRS; CDR2 reads YFSETQ. The CDR3 DNA follows: TGCGCCAGCAGCCCCGGACAGTCTAACTATGGCTACACCTTC. Protein product: CASSPGQSNYGYTF.

J is TRBJ2-1 and V is TRBV2; D not resolved. V was clipped by 1 base and J by 1 base, with 11 bases between them. Looked up from germline, CDR1 is SNHLY and CDR2 is FYNNEI. The CDR3 is made up of 16 amino acids. CDR3 amino acids: CASSEGVRQSYNEQFF. The CDR3 nucleotides read TGTGCCAGCAGTGAAGGGGTGCGTCAGTCCTACAATGAGCAGTTCTTC.

The chain links TRBV5-1 to TRBJ1-4; D call uncertain. Germline V CDR1 and CDR2: SGHRS, YFSETQ. The CDR3 runs 16 residues. V was cut by 4 bases and J by 0 bases, with 13 bases left in between. The CDR3 region has the DNA TGCGCCAGCAGCCGTACCGCAGATGCAACTAATGAAAAACTGTTTTTT. Encoded protein: CASSRTADATNEKLFF.

V is TRBV28 and J is TRBJ1-5; D is unresolved. The CDR3 is made up of 16 amino acids. The germline V gene has CDR1 MDHEN and CDR2 SYDVKM. The V end lost 4 bases, the J end lost 0 bases, and 13 bases lay between the germline ends. Here the CDR3 reads CASSSYPLGSNQPQHF. Written as DNA, the CDR3 is TGTGCCAGCAGTTCGTATCCGTTAGGTAGCAATCAGCCCCAGCATTTT.

The gene calls are TRBV5-1 and TRBJ2-1; D is undetermined. From germline, CDR1 is SGHRS and CDR2 YFSETQ. The V and J ends lost 4 bases and 6 bases respectively, with 8 bases between them. The CDR3 is made up of 12 amino acids. DNA for the CDR3: TGCGCCAGCAGCCAGGATGGCAATGAGCAGTTCTTC. Translation gives CASSQDGNEQFF.

The CDR3 DNA reads as TGTGCCAGCAGCTTAGCCAGGGTCTCTGGAAACACCATATATTTT. Protein: CASSLARVSGNTIYF. The chain uses TRBV13 and TRBJ1-3; maybe TRBD1 (5 bases). CDR1 is PRHDT and CDR2 is FYEKMQ in the germline V gene (reference sequence). Trimming stripped 1 base from V and 0 bases from J, with 7 bases between. This CDR3 is 15 amino acids long.

The gene calls are TRBV5-4 and TRBJ2-2; D is possibly TRBD2 (6 bases). The CDR3 spans 15 residues. The germline V gene encodes CDR1 SGHNT and CDR2 YYREEE (reference sequence). Trimming pared 0 bases from V and 4 bases from J, leaving 10 bases between. The CDR3 nucleotides are TGTGCCAGCAGCTTGGCCGGGACTTCCACCGGGGAGCTGTTTTTT. Translating gives CASSLAGTSTGELFF.